The sequence of this T cell receptor beta chain was determined in a study of blood T cells in healthy people across ages. Study details: Capturing about one barcoded beta molecule per two T cells was achieved by template switching.

Using a J-beta primer mix together with a sample-barcoded 5' primer, a second PCR was run for 7 to 11 cycles. TCRdb re-called the 5' RACE reads with MiXCR, one entry per CDR3 protein. The data contain under 850,000 distinct CDR3 sequences, roughly 40% of them singletons. Per germline, CDR1 MGHRA and CDR2 YSYEKL. The CDR3 consists of 16 residues. This chain links TRBV4-1 with TRBJ2-7; 9 positions agree with TRBD1. The DNA end favors TRBJ2-5, so the J call may be wrong. The receptor was derived from a young man in good health. The sequencing input was blood. The CDR3 reads CASSQGIGTGKKTQYF. The CDR3 bases are TGCGCCAGCAGCCAAGGTATAGGGACAGGGAAAAAGACCCAGTACTTC.